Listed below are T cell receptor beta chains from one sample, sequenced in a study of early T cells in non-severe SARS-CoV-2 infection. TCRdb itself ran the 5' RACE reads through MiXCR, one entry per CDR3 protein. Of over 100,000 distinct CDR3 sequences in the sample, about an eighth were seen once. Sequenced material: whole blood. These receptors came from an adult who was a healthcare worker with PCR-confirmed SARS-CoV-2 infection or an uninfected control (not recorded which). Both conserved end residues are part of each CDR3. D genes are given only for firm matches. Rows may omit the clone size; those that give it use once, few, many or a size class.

CDR3 DNA: TGTGCCAGCAGCTTAGCTTTTGGTGAGCAGTTCTTC; CDR3 protein: CASSLAFGEQFF; V gene: TRBV7-8; D gene: -; clone size: few; J gene: TRBJ2-1
CDR3 DNA: TGTGCCAGCAGTTACCGCGGGGATGGCAATCAGCCCCAGCATTTT; CDR3 protein: CASSYRGDGNQPQHF; V gene: TRBV6-6; D gene: -; clone size: many; J gene: TRBJ1-5
CDR3 DNA: TGTGCCAGCAGCTTCGGCGGATTCTGGCTAGCGGGAAAAACTAATGAGCAGTTCTTC; CDR3 protein: CASSFGGFWLAGKTNEQFF; V gene: TRBV7-6; D gene: TRBD2; clone size: many; J gene: TRBJ2-1
CDR3 DNA: TGTGCCAGCAGGGGACTAGCGGGAGATTCGGGCACCGGGGAGCTGTTTTTT; CDR3 protein: CASRGLAGDSGTGELFF; V gene: TRBV12-3/TRBV12-4; D gene: TRBD2; clone size: few; J gene: TRBJ2-2
CDR3 DNA: TGTGCCAGCAGACCTCCGGGACAGACCTCCTACGAGCAGTACTTC; CDR3 protein: CASRPPGQTSYEQYF; V gene: TRBV2; D gene: TRBD1; clone size: few; J gene: TRBJ2-7
CDR3 DNA: TGTGCCTGGAGTGTAGGGGACAGGAGGCAGTTCTTC; CDR3 protein: CAWSVGDRRQFF; V gene: TRBV30; D gene: TRBD1; clone size: few; J gene: TRBJ2-1
CDR3 DNA: TGTGCCAGCAGCTCCGCGGGACTAGCGGGAATGGTTTTCCAAGAGACCCAGTACTTC; CDR3 protein: CASSSAGLAGMVFQETQYF; V gene: TRBV11-2; D gene: TRBD2; clone size: many; J gene: TRBJ2-5
CDR3 DNA: TGTGCCAGCAGTTTCTTAGGAAACTACAATGAGCAGTTCTTC; CDR3 protein: CASSFLGNYNEQFF; V gene: TRBV27; D gene: -; clone size: many; J gene: TRBJ2-1
CDR3 DNA: TGTGCCAGCTCCCTCGGGAGTGGCTCCTACAATGAGCAGTTCTTC; CDR3 protein: CASSLGSGSYNEQFF; V gene: TRBV18; D gene: -; clone size: many; J gene: TRBJ2-1
CDR3 DNA: TGTGCCAGCAGTACCCGGGACAGAAATTACAATGAGCAGTTCTTC; CDR3 protein: CASSTRDRNYNEQFF; V gene: TRBV6-1; D gene: TRBD1; clone size: -; J gene: TRBJ2-1
CDR3 DNA: TGCGCCAGCAGCCAAGAAGAACTCCTAGGTTCCTACAATGAGCAGTTCTTC; CDR3 protein: CASSQEELLGSYNEQFF; V gene: TRBV4-1; D gene: -; clone size: many; J gene: TRBJ2-1
CDR3 DNA: TGTGCCAGCAGCACCGGGACTAGCGGGAAATGTAAATGCACAGATACGCAGTATTTT; CDR3 protein: CASSTGTSGKCKCTDTQYF; V gene: TRBV7-2; D gene: TRBD2; clone size: many; J gene: TRBJ2-3
CDR3 DNA: TGTGCCAGCAGCTTACGGCTAGGCGAGGATACGCAGTATTTT; CDR3 protein: CASSLRLGEDTQYF; V gene: TRBV11-3; D gene: -; clone size: -; J gene: TRBJ2-3
CDR3 DNA: TGCGCCAGCAGCCAAGTCCAGGAAGCCATTCAGTACTTC; CDR3 protein: CASSQVQEAIQYF; V gene: TRBV4-1; D gene: -; clone size: few; J gene: TRBJ2-4
CDR3 DNA: TGTGCCAGCAGTGAAGCGGGACTCCGCACAGATACGCAGTATTTT; CDR3 protein: CASSEAGLRTDTQYF; V gene: TRBV6-1; D gene: -; clone size: many; J gene: TRBJ2-3
CDR3 DNA: TGTGCCAGTAGTATATCCCTCTCTGGGGCCAACGTCCTGACTTTC; CDR3 protein: CASSISLSGANVLTF; V gene: TRBV19; D gene: -; clone size: many; J gene: TRBJ2-6
CDR3 DNA: TGCGCCAGCAGCTTGGCCGGGTGGGCTAGCGCCCCTTCGGCCACAGATACGCAGTATTTT; CDR3 protein: CASSLAGWASAPSATDTQYF; V gene: TRBV5-1; D gene: -; clone size: few; J gene: TRBJ2-3
CDR3 DNA: TGCGCCAGCAGCCAAGATACTAGCGGGGCCGGGGAGCTGTTTTTT; CDR3 protein: CASSQDTSGAGELFF; V gene: TRBV4-3; D gene: TRBD2; clone size: few; J gene: TRBJ2-2
CDR3 DNA: TGTGCCAGCAGCTTCCCTAGCGGGAGTGAGACCCAGTACTTC; CDR3 protein: CASSFPSGSETQYF; V gene: TRBV7-9; D gene: TRBD2; clone size: few; J gene: TRBJ2-5
CDR3 DNA: TGTGCCAGCAGCGAAAGGGACAGGGGCAATTACAATGAGCAGTTCTTC; CDR3 protein: CASSERDRGNYNEQFF; V gene: TRBV7-9; D gene: TRBD1; clone size: -; J gene: TRBJ2-1
CDR3 DNA: TGTGCCAGCAGCTTGTTTATTCAGGAAAGGGAGTTCTTC; CDR3 protein: CASSLFIQEREFF; V gene: TRBV5-6; D gene: -; clone size: few; J gene: TRBJ2-1
CDR3 DNA: TGTGCCAGCAGTTTGGACGCCCGTGAGCAGTACTTC; CDR3 protein: CASSLDAREQYF; V gene: TRBV28; D gene: -; clone size: few; J gene: TRBJ2-7
CDR3 DNA: TGCAGCGTTGATTTAGAGGGGGCGCAGGAGACCCAGTACTTC; CDR3 protein: CSVDLEGAQETQYF; V gene: TRBV29-1; D gene: TRBD1; clone size: few; J gene: TRBJ2-5
CDR3 DNA: TGCAGCGTCGGTTCCGGAGATACGCAGTATTTT; CDR3 protein: CSVGSGDTQYF; V gene: TRBV29-1; D gene: -; clone size: once; J gene: TRBJ2-3
CDR3 DNA: TGTGCCAGCAGCCGCATCCCCTCGGGCGAGCAGTACTTC; CDR3 protein: CASSRIPSGEQYF; V gene: TRBV28; D gene: -; clone size: few; J gene: TRBJ2-7
CDR3 DNA: TGTGCCAGCAGCCCCGAAGGACTCTCACAAGAGACCCAGTACTTC; CDR3 protein: CASSPEGLSQETQYF; V gene: TRBV5-4; D gene: -; clone size: -; J gene: TRBJ2-5
CDR3 DNA: TGTGCCTGGGGGGGGCCAATGAACACTGAAGCTTTCTTT; CDR3 protein: CAWGGPMNTEAFF; V gene: TRBV30; D gene: -; clone size: few; J gene: TRBJ1-1
CDR3 DNA: TGTGCCAGCAGTTACTTAATTCCGGGACAGGGGGCCAATGAGCAGTTCTTC; CDR3 protein: CASSYLIPGQGANEQFF; V gene: TRBV6-2/TRBV6-3; D gene: TRBD1; clone size: few; J gene: TRBJ2-1
CDR3 DNA: TGTGCCAGCAGGGATAGCGGGAGCACAGATACGCAGTATTTT; CDR3 protein: CASRDSGSTDTQYF; V gene: TRBV6-1; D gene: TRBD2; clone size: -; J gene: TRBJ2-3
CDR3 DNA: TGTGCCAGCAGCCCCTCCGGGACTTCAGACACCGGGGAGCTGTTTTTT; CDR3 protein: CASSPSGTSDTGELFF; V gene: TRBV3-1; D gene: -; clone size: many; J gene: TRBJ2-2
CDR3 DNA: TGTGCCATCAGTGATCTAGCGGGGGGCTACAATGAGCAGTTCTTC; CDR3 protein: CAISDLAGGYNEQFF; V gene: TRBV10-3; D gene: TRBD2; clone size: many; J gene: TRBJ2-1
CDR3 DNA: TGTGCCAGCAGCCGCGAGGGCAGCCCCAAAAACATTCAGTACTTC; CDR3 protein: CASSREGSPKNIQYF; V gene: TRBV7-8; D gene: -; clone size: few; J gene: TRBJ2-4
CDR3 DNA: TGTGCCAGTAGTATAGGACCCGTAGCAATCGGATCGCGGCAGTATTTT; CDR3 protein: CASSIGPVAIGSRQYF; V gene: TRBV19; D gene: -; clone size: few; J gene: TRBJ2-3
CDR3 DNA: TGTGCCAGTAGTATCAGGGAGGCTAGCGGGTCTGGCGTCAATGAGCAGTTCTTC; CDR3 protein: CASSIREASGSGVNEQFF; V gene: TRBV19; D gene: TRBD2; clone size: many; J gene: TRBJ2-1
CDR3 DNA: TGTGCCAGCAGCTTAGCCGGCATCGCGATGCAGTACTTC; CDR3 protein: CASSLAGIAMQYF; V gene: TRBV13; D gene: -; clone size: -; J gene: TRBJ2-7
CDR3 DNA: TGCAGTGCTAGAGGAGTAGGTGGCTACACCTTC; CDR3 protein: CSARGVGGYTF; V gene: TRBV20-1; D gene: -; clone size: -; J gene: TRBJ1-2
CDR3 DNA: TGCAGCGTTGGGGCAGCCAATGAAAAACTGTTTTTT; CDR3 protein: CSVGAANEKLFF; V gene: TRBV29-1; D gene: -; clone size: -; J gene: TRBJ1-4
CDR3 DNA: TGTGCCAGCAGTGCTAGAGGCGGGGCCGGGGAGCTGTTTTTT; CDR3 protein: CASSARGGAGELFF; V gene: TRBV28; D gene: -; clone size: few; J gene: TRBJ2-2
CDR3 DNA: TGTGCCAGCAGTTTACCGGTGGGGACCCAGTACTTC; CDR3 protein: CASSLPVGTQYF; V gene: TRBV12-3/TRBV12-4; D gene: -; clone size: -; J gene: TRBJ2-5
CDR3 DNA: TGTGCCAGCATCAATCCGGGACAGGGATCCTCTGGGGCCAACGTCCTGACTTTC; CDR3 protein: CASINPGQGSSGANVLTF; V gene: TRBV7-6; D gene: TRBD1; clone size: -; J gene: TRBJ2-6
CDR3 DNA: TGTGCCAGCAGGAGCGGCGGCGAGTCCTACGAGCAGTACTTC; CDR3 protein: CASRSGGESYEQYF; V gene: TRBV6-5; D gene: -; clone size: many; J gene: TRBJ2-7
CDR3 DNA: TGCAGCGTTGAACGGGGGAACACTGAAGCTTTCTTT; CDR3 protein: CSVERGNTEAFF; V gene: TRBV29-1; D gene: -; clone size: many; J gene: TRBJ1-1
CDR3 DNA: TGCAGTGCATCCAGGGATTGGTCCAAAAACATTCAGTACTTC; CDR3 protein: CSASRDWSKNIQYF; V gene: TRBV20-1; D gene: -; clone size: many; J gene: TRBJ2-4
CDR3 DNA: TGTGCCAGCAGCCTTAAGCCACAGGGACGGGACGAGCAGTACTTC; CDR3 protein: CASSLKPQGRDEQYF; V gene: TRBV7-6; D gene: -; clone size: few; J gene: TRBJ2-7
CDR3 DNA: TGTGTCAGCTCACTTTATCTGTATGGCTACACCTTC; CDR3 protein: CVSSLYLYGYTF; V gene: TRBV18; D gene: -; clone size: few; J gene: TRBJ1-2
CDR3 DNA: TGTGCCAGCTTACAGGCGGCTATAAGGAGGTTCAAACTGTTTTTT; CDR3 protein: CASLQAAIRRFKLFF; V gene: TRBV6-5; D gene: -; clone size: -; J gene: TRBJ1-4
CDR3 DNA: TGCAGCGTTGAGTCTAGGAGAAACACTGAAGCTTTCTTT; CDR3 protein: CSVESRRNTEAFF; V gene: TRBV29-1; D gene: -; clone size: few; J gene: TRBJ1-1
CDR3 DNA: TGTGCCAGCAGTCTGACAGGGTTCGGACAGCCCCAGCATTTT; CDR3 protein: CASSLTGFGQPQHF; V gene: TRBV12-3/TRBV12-4; D gene: TRBD1; clone size: few; J gene: TRBJ1-5
CDR3 DNA: TGCAGCGCCGGCCTGATGAACATTCAGTACTTC; CDR3 protein: CSAGLMNIQYF; V gene: TRBV29-1; D gene: -; clone size: many; J gene: TRBJ2-4
CDR3 DNA: TGTGCCAGCAGCACACTACGGGACAGGGCGAACGAGCAGTACTTC; CDR3 protein: CASSTLRDRANEQYF; V gene: TRBV7-9; D gene: TRBD1; clone size: -; J gene: TRBJ2-7
CDR3 DNA: TGCAGTGCTAGACAGGGGGGGCGGGTAGACAATGAGCAGTTCTTC; CDR3 protein: CSARQGGRVDNEQFF; V gene: TRBV20-1; D gene: -; clone size: -; J gene: TRBJ2-1
CDR3 DNA: TGTGCCAGCTCACCCCAGGACGGCTATGGCTACACCTTC; CDR3 protein: CASSPQDGYGYTF; V gene: TRBV18; D gene: -; clone size: many; J gene: TRBJ1-2
CDR3 DNA: TGTGCCAGCAGTTACAACAGTGGTGCGTCACCCCTCCACTTT; CDR3 protein: CASSYNSGASPLHF; V gene: TRBV6-2/TRBV6-3; D gene: -; clone size: -; J gene: TRBJ1-6
CDR3 DNA: TGCGCCAGCAGCCAAGGGAGGGGAGCGGGAACCGGGGAGCTGTTTTTT; CDR3 protein: CASSQGRGAGTGELFF; V gene: TRBV4-3; D gene: TRBD2; clone size: many; J gene: TRBJ2-2
CDR3 DNA: TGTGCCAGCAGTTCCTGGCGAGGGGGGCAGGCATATTTT; CDR3 protein: CASSSWRGGQAYF; V gene: TRBV28; D gene: -; clone size: -; J gene: TRBJ1-3
CDR3 DNA: TGCGCCAGCAGCCAAGATGGGCTAGCGGGAGTTGAGCAGTTCTTC; CDR3 protein: CASSQDGLAGVEQFF; V gene: TRBV4-3; D gene: TRBD2; clone size: few; J gene: TRBJ2-1
CDR3 DNA: TGCAGCGTTGCCAGGGGGCCGGCTTTCTTT; CDR3 protein: CSVARGPAFF; V gene: TRBV29-1; D gene: TRBD1; clone size: -; J gene: TRBJ1-1
CDR3 DNA: TGTGCCAGCAGCCCCGACTTACAGTTCTACGAGCAGTACTTC; CDR3 protein: CASSPDLQFYEQYF; V gene: TRBV7-9; D gene: -; clone size: many; J gene: TRBJ2-7
CDR3 DNA: TGTGCCAGCAGCTTGGGAGGATATTACAATGAGCAGTTCTTC; CDR3 protein: CASSLGGYYNEQFF; V gene: TRBV5-5; D gene: -; clone size: many; J gene: TRBJ2-1
CDR3 DNA: TGTGCCAGCAGAAGGACGTCTAGCTCCTACAATGAGCAGTTCTTC; CDR3 protein: CASRRTSSSYNEQFF; V gene: TRBV27; D gene: -; clone size: many; J gene: TRBJ2-1